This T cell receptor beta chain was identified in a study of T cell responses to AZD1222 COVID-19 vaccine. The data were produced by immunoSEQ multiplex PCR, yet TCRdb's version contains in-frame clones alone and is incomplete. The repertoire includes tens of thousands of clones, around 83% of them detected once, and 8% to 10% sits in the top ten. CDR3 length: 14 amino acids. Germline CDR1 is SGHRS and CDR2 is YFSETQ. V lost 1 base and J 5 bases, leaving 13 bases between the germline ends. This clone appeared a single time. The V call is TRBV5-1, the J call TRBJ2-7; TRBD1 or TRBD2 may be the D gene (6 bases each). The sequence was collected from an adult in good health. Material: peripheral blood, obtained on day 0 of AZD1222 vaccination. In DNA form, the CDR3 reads TGCGCCAGCAGCTTGACGGACGGGGGCCACGAGCAGTACTTC. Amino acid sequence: CASSLTDGGHEQYF.